The 30 T cell receptor beta chains presented below share a single source sample, sequenced in a study of T cell changes during pregnancy in multiple sclerosis. The data were produced by immunoSEQ multiplex PCR, yet TCRdb's version contains in-frame clones alone and is incomplete. The sample contains 50,000 to 70,000 clones, 93% of which appear only once. Sequencing was performed on peripheral blood, taken after pregnancy. These receptors were taken from a female donor with multiple sclerosis, enrolled in a pregnancy study.

The V call is TRBV19, the J call TRBJ2-1, with 11 bases that match TRBD1. The germline gives CDR1 LNHDA, CDR2 SQIVND (reference sequence). The CDR3 is made up of 20 amino acids. The V segment lost 2 bases and the J segment 2 bases; nucleotides outside the gene matches: 14. CDR3 DNA: TGTGCCAGTAGTATATCTTTCAGGACAGGGGGCGCCTGGGCCTACAATGAGCAGTTCTTC. Its protein product is CASSISFRTGGAWAYNEQFF.

The chain links TRBV11-3 to TRBJ2-3; no definite D call. The germline gives CDR1 SGHNT, CDR2 YENEEA. This CDR3 is 14 amino acids long. V lost 5 bases and J lost 2, with 11 bases in between. The CDR3 sequence is CASSDRGHTDTQYF. DNA of the CDR3: TGTGCCAGCAGCGATCGTGGCCACACAGATACGCAGTATTTT.

This clone has a single count. V gene TRBV6-1 combines with J gene TRBJ2-7; TRBD1 matches 8 bases. Per germline, CDR1 MNHNS and CDR2 SASEGT. The CDR3 covers 14 residues. Trimming at V came to 6 bases and at J to 3 bases, leaving 7 bases not matched to a gene. The CDR3 bases are TGTGCCAGCAGGTGGGGGACAGGTGTCTACGAGCAGTACTTC. This encodes CASRWGTGVYEQYF.

This clone was counted once. The chain carries TRBV5-1 and TRBJ2-1; 8 bases align to TRBD2. Trimming took 0 bases from V and 7 from J; bases not matched to a gene: 3. The CDR3 loop spans 14 amino acids. Germline CDR1 reads SGHRS; CDR2 reads YFSETQ. The CDR3: CASSLVAGWNEQFF. The CDR3 DNA sequence: TGCGCCAGCAGCTTGGTAGCGGGATGGAATGAGCAGTTCTTC. The variable domain in full, with the rest retrieved from reference TRBV5-1 and TRBJ2-1, is KAGVTQTPRYLIKTRGQQVTLSCSPISGHRSVSWYQQTPGQGLQFLFEYFSETQRNKGNFPGRFSGRQFSNSRSEMNVSTLELGDSALYLCASSLVAGWNEQFFGPGTRLTVL.

The sample holds a few counts of this clone. The V gene is TRBV20-1, the J gene TRBJ1-1, with TRBD1 as a possible D gene (5 bases). Per the germline V gene, CDR1 is DFQATT and CDR2 is SNEGSKA (reference sequence). The CDR3 totals 11 residues. The CDR3 nucleotides read TGCAGCCCCCAGACAGACGCTGAAGCTTTCTTT. Its translation: CSPQTDAEAFF.

This clone has just one count. This chain joins TRBV7-2 and TRBJ1-2; the D is unclear. Trimming shortened V by 1 base and J by 6 bases, and 12 bases separated the two germline ends. CDR3 length: 14 amino acids. Germline V CDR1 and CDR2: SGHTA, FQGNSA. The CDR3 is CASSLGRGYDGYTF. The CDR3 coding sequence is TGTGCCAGCAGCTTAGGACGCGGATATGATGGCTACACCTTC.

In the case of this clone: Within the sample, other DNA sequences also encode this same CDR3. The V call is TRBV6-5, the J call TRBJ1-1; 8 nucleotides align to TRBD1. Germline-derived CDR1 and CDR2 are MNHEY and SVGAGI. The ends lost 2 bases at V and 1 base at J; junction bases unmatched: 0. CDR3 size: 14 residues. CDR3 region: CASSYDRGNTEAFF. The CDR3 DNA sequence: TGTGCCAGCAGTTACGACAGGGGGAACACTGAAGCTTTCTTT.

The V and J genes are TRBV6-1 and TRBJ1-5; D call uncertain. The V and J ends lost 6 bases and 1 base respectively, with 4 bases between them. Per the germline V gene, CDR1 is MNHNS and CDR2 is SASEGT. The CDR3 runs 12 residues. This CDR3 is CASRISNQPQHF. The CDR3 DNA sequence: TGTGCCAGCAGAATAAGCAATCAGCCCCAGCATTTT.

The chain is built from TRBV10-3 and TRBJ2-6, with unresolved D. Germline V gene lookup returns CDR1 ENHRY and CDR2 SYGVKD. Trimming removed 0 bases from V and 5 bases from J, with 14 bases in between. This CDR3 is 17 amino acids long. The CDR3 is CAISESGLGDRANVLTF. CDR3 in DNA: TGTGCCATCAGTGAGTCAGGTCTAGGAGACCGGGCCAACGTCCTGACTTTC.

This chain links TRBV15 with TRBJ2-3; D perhaps matches TRBD1 (6 bases). Between the trimmed V and J ends, which lost 3 bases and 0 bases, there was a span of 7 bases. Per germline, CDR1 LNHNV and CDR2 YYDKDF (reference sequence). The length of the CDR3 is 14 residues. The chain's CDR3 is CATSSRGSTDTQYF. The CDR3 coding sequence is TGTGCCACCAGCAGCAGGGGAAGCACAGATACGCAGTATTTT.

The J gene is TRBJ2-2, the V gene TRBV6-5; weak D call: TRBD2 (6 bases). Germline V gene data show CDR1 as MNHEY and CDR2 as SVGAGI. Trimming took off 5 bases at V and 0 bases at J, with 10 bases between the two ends. CDR3 length: 15 residues. CDR3 amino acids: CASSTGLTNTGELFF. The CDR3 nucleotides read TGTGCCAGCAGTACGGGACTGACGAACACCGGGGAGCTGTTTTTT.

J is TRBJ2-7 and V is TRBV4-2; 8 bases align to TRBD1. Looked up from germline, CDR1 is LGHNA and CDR2 is YNFKEQ. V lost 4 bases to trimming and J lost 0 bases; unmatched junction nucleotides: 2. The CDR3 covers 14 residues. The CDR3 is CASSRTGSSYEQYF. DNA of the CDR3: TGTGCCAGCAGCCGGACAGGGAGCTCCTACGAGCAGTACTTC.

The chain combines TRBV18 with TRBJ2-2; TRBD2 aligns across 9 bases. The CDR3 extends over 16 amino acids. CDR1 is KGHSH and CDR2 is LQKENI in the germline V gene. Trimming took 1 base from V and 0 from J; bases not matched to a gene: 0. The DNA of the CDR3 is TGTGCCAGCTCACCACTAGCGGGGGCGAACACCGGGGAGCTGTTTTTT. This gives the protein CASSPLAGANTGELFF. Together with reference TRBV18 and TRBJ2-2, the CDR3 gives the full variable domain: NAGVMQNPRHLVRRRGQEARLRCSPMKGHSHVYWYRQLPEEGLKFMVYLQKENIIDESGMPKERFSAEFPKEGPSILRIQQVVRGDSAAYFCASSPLAGANTGELFFGEGSRLTVL.

The chain uses TRBV29-1 and TRBJ2-1; 14 nucleotides match TRBD2. The ends lost 5 bases at V and 9 bases at J; junction bases unmatched: 6. This CDR3 has 14 residues. Looked up from germline, CDR1 is SQVTM and CDR2 is ANQGSEA. The CDR3 region is CSVWTSGRISEQFF. The CDR3 DNA reads TGCAGCGTTTGGACTAGCGGGAGGATATCTGAGCAGTTCTTC.

The sample holds a few counts of this clone. The rearrangement uses TRBV18 and TRBJ1-1; 7 nucleotides match TRBD1. V gave up 1 base and J gave up 1 base; unmatched junction bases: 0. Germline V CDR1 and CDR2: KGHSH, LQKENI. CDR3 length equals 14 residues. The CDR3 here is CASSPQGANTEAFF. The CDR3 DNA reads TGTGCCAGCTCACCACAGGGGGCGAACACTGAAGCTTTCTTT.

In its sample, this clone was seen a few times. The V gene is TRBV7-9, the J gene TRBJ1-3; D may be TRBD1 (6 bases). The V gene's germline CDR1 is SEHNR and CDR2 FQNEAQ (reference sequence). Trimming took 6 bases from V and 2 from J, leaving 14 bases between them. This CDR3 comprises 15 residues. In nucleotides, the CDR3 is TGTGCCAGCAGTAAATACCACAGGGCTGGAAACACCATATATTTT. Protein sequence: CASSKYHRAGNTIYF.

Notes on this clone: A junction boundary mismatches the germline segment, possibly from a read error. The V and J genes are TRBV29-1 and TRBJ2-1; the match to TRBD1 covers 7 bases. CDR3 size: 13 residues. Germline V gene data show CDR1 as SQVTM and CDR2 as ANQGSEA. The CDR3 is CSVARQGHNERFF. CDR3 in DNA: TGCAGCGTTGCTCGACAGGGTCACAATGAGCGGTTCTTC.

V gene TRBV29-1 combines with J gene TRBJ1-2, with 8 bases fitting TRBD1. Trimming cost V 5 bases and J 8 bases; bases outside gene matches: 10. Germline-derived CDR1 and CDR2 are SQVTM and ANQGSEA. The CDR3 is 13 residues long. The CDR3 sequence is CSVSMTGDGGYTF. In nucleotides, the CDR3 is TGCAGCGTTTCCATGACAGGGGATGGCGGCTACACCTTC.

This clone was seen a few times. V gene TRBV19 combines with J gene TRBJ1-1; 10 bases are shared with TRBD1. The CDR3 length is 15 residues. The V gene end was trimmed by 6 bases and the J gene end by 3 bases; junction bases not matched to a gene: 7. CDR1 is LNHDA and CDR2 is SQIVND in the germline V gene (reference sequence). CDR3 nucleotide sequence: TGTGCCAGTAGGCGGGACAGGGGATTGGACACTGAAGCTTTCTTT. This translates into CASRRDRGLDTEAFF.

The gene calls are TRBV5-6 and TRBJ1-2; D is perhaps TRBD1 (6 bases). Between the trimmed V and J ends, which lost 4 bases and 4 bases, there was a span of 14 bases. CDR3 length: 14 residues. Germline CDR1 is SGHDT and CDR2 is YYEEEE. CDR3 sequence: CASSGSDRRYGYTF. In nucleotides, the CDR3 is TGTGCCAGCAGCGGCAGCGACAGGCGCTATGGCTACACCTTC.

The chain recombines TRBV4-2 with TRBJ2-2; 10 nucleotides align to TRBD2. Trimming removed 0 bases from V and 3 bases from J; junction bases left unmatched: 4. The CDR3 is made up of 17 amino acids. In germline, CDR1 is LGHNA, CDR2 YNFKEQ. CDR3 residues: CASSQEGTSVDTGELFF. The CDR3 DNA sequence: TGTGCCAGCAGCCAAGAAGGGACTAGCGTGGACACCGGGGAGCTGTTTTTT.

J is TRBJ2-2 and V is TRBV28; D is possibly TRBD2 (5 bases). This CDR3 contains 12 residues. CDR1 is MDHEN, CDR2 SYDVKM, per germline. V lost 8 bases and J 5 bases, leaving 9 bases between the germline ends. DNA of the CDR3: TGTGCCAGCCGGAGAGGGACCGGGGAGCTGTTTTTT. Amino acids: CASRRGTGELFF.

The chain links TRBV2 to TRBJ2-2; TRBD2 aligns across 7 bases. The CDR3 contains 13 residues. The trim removed 8 bases at V and 5 bases at J, leaving 5 bases unmatched. The germline CDR1 and CDR2 sequences are SNHLY and FYNNEI. CDR3 loop: CASGREKTGELFF. In DNA form, the CDR3 reads TGTGCCAGCGGGAGGGAGAAGACCGGGGAGCTGTTTTTT.

The chain has TRBV6-6 and TRBJ2-7, with 10 bases that match TRBD2. Per germline, CDR1 MNHNY and CDR2 SVGAGI (reference sequence). With V trimmed by 6 bases and J by 0 bases, 8 bases remained unmatched. The CDR3 loop spans 16 amino acids. The DNA for the CDR3 is TGTGCCAGCAGCCGGGGGGCTAGCGGGAGCTCCTACGAGCAGTACTTC. Residues: CASSRGASGSSYEQYF.

J is TRBJ2-1 and V is TRBV14; 9 bases fit TRBD2. The germline CDR1 and CDR2 sequences are SGHDN and FVKESK. CDR3 length: 15 amino acids. J lost 8 bases, V lost 0 bases, and 5 bases had no gene match. The CDR3 coding sequence is TGTGCCAGCAGCCAAGAACTAGCGGGCTCCGATGAGCAGTTCTTC. This sequence encodes CASSQELAGSDEQFF.

The chain links TRBV27 to TRBJ2-3; D remains unclear. The V gene lost 5 bases and the J gene lost 1 base, with 7 bases spanning the gap. Germline loops: CDR1 MNHEY, CDR2 SMNVEV (reference sequence). The CDR3 runs to 13 residues. In nucleotides, the CDR3 is TGTGCCAGCAGTGCCTTAGGCACAGATACGCAGTATTTT. This translates into CASSALGTDTQYF.

The gene calls are TRBV7-3 and TRBJ1-2; tentative D call: TRBD1 (5 bases). CDR3 length: 13 residues. V was shortened by 0 bases and J by 8 bases, with 10 bases between the two germline ends. Per germline, CDR1 SGHTA and CDR2 FQGTGA. The CDR3, as DNA: TGTGCCAGCAGCTTAACGGGGGGAAGGGGCTACACCTTC. Its protein product is CASSLTGGRGYTF.

The genes are TRBV14 and TRBJ2-5; D is ambiguous. The V end was cut by 1 base, the J end by 5 bases, with 5 bases between. The germline gives CDR1 SGHDN, CDR2 FVKESK. The CDR3 consists of 12 residues. The CDR3 region is CASSQVRETQYF. CDR3 DNA sequence: TGTGCCAGCAGCCAAGTGCGGGAGACCCAGTACTTC.

This sequence joins TRBV7-6 and TRBJ2-5; 13 bases fit TRBD2. The CDR3 runs 16 residues. V shed 5 bases, J shed 0 bases, and the junction held 3 bases outside the gene matches. From germline, CDR1 is SGHVS and CDR2 FNYEAQ. In nucleotides, the CDR3 is TGTGCCAGCAGCCGGGGGACTAGCGGGAACCAAGAGACCCAGTACTTC. It codes for CASSRGTSGNQETQYF.

The rearrangement uses TRBV30 and TRBJ2-1; maybe TRBD2 (6 bases). Deletions cut 2 bases from V and 1 base from J, with 12 bases between. The CDR3 is 15 amino acids. Looked up from germline, CDR1 is GTSNPN and CDR2 is SVGIG (reference sequence). The CDR3: CAWSLGGESYNEQFF. The CDR3 bases are TGTGCCTGGAGTCTGGGCGGGGAATCCTACAATGAGCAGTTCTTC.